Following are 22 T cell receptor beta chains from one sample sequenced in a study of blood T cell repertoires in COVID-19. The data were produced by immunoSEQ multiplex PCR, yet TCRdb's version contains in-frame clones alone and is incomplete. The sample includes hundreds of thousands of clones, about 88% of them seen just once. The sample taken for sequencing was PBMCs or T cells enriched from blood (not recorded which). Source of these receptors: a woman aged 40-49 years who had recovered from COVID-19.

The V call is TRBV11-3, the J call TRBJ2-3, with 14 bases aligning to TRBD2. V dropped 4 bases and J dropped 4; count of bases not matched to a gene: 1. CDR1 SGHNT and CDR2 YENEEA come from the germline V gene. This CDR3 has 15 residues. DNA for the CDR3: TGTGCCAGCAGCTCGGGACTAGCGGGGGCAGATACGCAGTATTTT. This translates into CASSSGLAGADTQYF. The full variable domain, rest sourced from reference TRBV11-3 and TRBJ2-3, is EAGVVQSPRYKIIEKKQPVAFWCNPISGHNTLYWYLQNLGQGPELLIRYENEEAVDDSQLPKDRFSAERLKGVDSTLKIQPAELGDSAVYLCASSSGLAGADTQYFGPGTRLTVL.

V and J are TRBV6-5 and TRBJ1-1; D is perhaps TRBD1 (5 bases). CDR1 and CDR2 from the germline V gene are MNHEY and SVGAGI. V was cut by 4 bases and J by 4 bases, with 16 bases left in between. This CDR3 spans 15 amino acids. This CDR3 is CASSLQVSLGTEAFF. CDR3 in DNA: TGTGCCAGCAGTTTACAGGTTTCCTTGGGCACTGAAGCTTTCTTT.

The chain joins TRBV5-5 to TRBJ1-3; D gene unclear. The CDR3 covers 17 residues. The V gene lost 0 bases and the J gene lost 4 bases, with 17 bases spanning the gap. The germline V gene encodes CDR1 SGHKS and CDR2 YYEKEE (reference sequence). The CDR3 spells CASSLATVNRQGNTIYF. DNA of the CDR3: TGTGCCAGCAGCTTGGCCACCGTCAATCGACAAGGAAACACCATATATTTT.

V is TRBV10-1 and J is TRBJ1-1; 8 bases match TRBD1. CDR3 length: 20 amino acids. Trimming at V came to 2 bases and at J to 0 bases, leaving 17 bases not matched to a gene. Germline V gene data show CDR1 as WNHNN and CDR2 as SYGVQD (reference sequence). This chain's CDR3 is CASSEPARDRGDGVNTEAFF. DNA for the CDR3: TGCGCCAGCAGTGAGCCGGCGCGTGACAGGGGCGATGGGGTGAACACTGAAGCTTTCTTT.

The V and J genes are TRBV24-1 and TRBJ2-2; 10 bases map to TRBD1. The V and J ends lost 4 bases and 8 bases, in that order; junction bases with no gene match: 6. The CDR3 contains 15 residues. The V gene's germline CDR1 is KGHDR and CDR2 SFDVKD. The CDR3 reads CATSDPGQGVGELFF. CDR3 DNA: TGTGCCACCAGTGACCCCGGACAGGGGGTTGGGGAGCTGTTTTTT.

This clone was seen only a few times. The chain recombines TRBV7-9 with TRBJ2-1; D is perhaps TRBD1 (5 bases). Trimming took 1 base from V and 2 from J, leaving 9 bases between them. Germline CDR1 reads SEHNR; CDR2 reads FQNEAQ (reference sequence). The CDR3 covers 15 residues. The CDR3 sequence is CASSLDRRPYNEQFF. The CDR3 nucleotides are TGTGCCAGCAGCTTAGACAGGCGGCCCTACAATGAGCAGTTCTTC.

The J gene is TRBJ1-5, the V gene TRBV6-2 or TRBV6-3, with a possible D match to TRBD1 (6 bases). V was pared by 4 bases and J by 4 bases, with 11 bases between. The CDR3 is 14 residues long. Germline CDR1 and CDR2: MNHEY and SVGEGT. The DNA for the CDR3 is TGTGCCAGCAGTTTCACAGGGATTAATCAGCCCCAGCATTTT. Encoded protein: CASSFTGINQPQHF.

The chain is built from TRBV7-9 and TRBJ2-7; tentative D call: TRBD2 (5 bases). Germline V lookup: CDR1 SEHNR, CDR2 FQNEAQ (reference sequence). V was clipped by 5 bases and J by 3 bases, with 14 bases between them. This CDR3 contains 14 residues. CDR3: CASSGEGLFYEQYF. CDR3 DNA sequence: TGTGCCAGCAGCGGCGAAGGACTGTTCTACGAGCAGTACTTC.

CDR3 in DNA: TGCAGCGTTGTGGGACAGGGAAGGAGAGGCACTGAAGCTTTCTTT. This translates into CSVVGQGRRGTEAFF. The chain combines TRBV29-1 with TRBJ1-1; 9 bases line up with TRBD1. The CDR3 totals 15 residues. V lost 4 bases and J lost 4; bases outside the gene matches: 10. From germline, CDR1 is SQVTM and CDR2 ANQGSEA.

The gene calls are TRBV7-9 and TRBJ2-2; D is unresolved. V lost 5 bases, J lost 4 bases, and 17 bases lay in between. Germline values: CDR1 SEHNR, CDR2 FQNEAQ (reference sequence). CDR3 length: 16 amino acids. CDR3 region: CASSNYRDSFTGELFF. The CDR3 nucleotides read TGTGCCAGCAGCAACTATCGTGACTCGTTCACCGGGGAGCTGTTTTTT.

This clone was detected only once. J is TRBJ2-3 and V is TRBV11-1; possibly TRBD1 for D (5 bases). Deletions cut 1 base from V and 3 bases from J, with 11 bases between. Germline loops: CDR1 SGHAT, CDR2 FQDESV (reference sequence). CDR3 length equals 15 residues. This CDR3 is CASSLDPGITDTQYF. CDR3 nucleotide sequence: TGTGCCAGCAGCTTAGATCCAGGGATAACAGATACGCAGTATTTT. The full variable domain, with the rest looked up from reference TRBV11-1 and TRBJ2-3, is EAEVAQSPRYKITEKSQAVAFWCDPISGHATLYWYRQILGQGPELLVQFQDESVVDDSQLPKDRFSAERLKGVDSTLKIQPAELGDSAMYLCASSLDPGITDTQYFGPGTRLTVL.

The chain recombines TRBV11-1 with TRBJ1-2; D is possibly TRBD1 (6 bases). The ends were cut back, 5 bases at V and 4 bases at J, with 17 bases in the middle. The CDR3 is 15 amino acids. The V gene's germline CDR1 is SGHAT and CDR2 FQDESV (reference sequence). The CDR3 nucleotides read TGTGCCAGCAGCGAGCACCAGGGGATCGGCTATGGCTACACCTTC. The encoded protein is CASSEHQGIGYGYTF.

The genes are TRBV9 and TRBJ2-7; perhaps TRBD2 as D (5 bases). The CDR3 contains 12 residues. Trimming left V 0 bases short and J 6 bases short, with 7 bases between. Per germline, CDR1 SGDLS and CDR2 YYNGEE. CDR3 sequence reads: CASSVAEGEQYF. The CDR3, as DNA: TGTGCCAGCAGCGTAGCTGAGGGCGAGCAGTACTTC.

The V and J genes are TRBV27 and TRBJ1-2; 9 bases align to TRBD1. V lost 4 bases, J lost 7 bases, and 13 bases stayed unmatched. This CDR3 is 16 amino acids long. Germline loops: CDR1 MNHEY, CDR2 SMNVEV (reference sequence). Here the CDR3 DNA reads TGTGCCAGCAGTTCAACATGGGACAGGGCACGGGTTGGCTACACCTTC. Its translation: CASSSTWDRARVGYTF.

The chain uses TRBV6-5 and TRBJ1-6; D perhaps matches TRBD1 (5 bases). CDR1 is MNHEY and CDR2 is SVGAGI in the germline V gene. The CDR3 spans 16 residues. Trimming left V 2 bases short and J 9 bases short, with 17 bases between. The CDR3 DNA follows: TGTGCCAGCAGTTACGAGGGGACTCGCGGTGGTTCACCCCTCCACTTT. It codes for CASSYEGTRGGSPLHF.

V gene TRBV9 combines with J gene TRBJ2-1; D may be TRBD2 (5 bases). In germline, CDR1 is SGDLS, CDR2 YYNGEE. Trimming took 7 bases from V and 8 from J, leaving 13 bases between them. The CDR3 runs to 12 residues. CDR3 bases: TGTGCCAGCGGCCCCGGAGGCCATGAGCAGTTCTTC. This translates into CASGPGGHEQFF.

The chain uses TRBV28 and TRBJ2-7; tentatively, D is TRBD2 (5 bases). CDR3 length: 14 residues. The V end was cut by 5 bases, the J end by 3 bases, with 14 bases between. From germline, CDR1 is MDHEN and CDR2 SYDVKM. The CDR3 sequence: CASSPPRGLYEQYF. DNA for the CDR3: TGTGCCAGCAGTCCCCCGCGAGGGCTCTACGAGCAGTACTTC.

The CDR3 DNA sequence: TGTGCCAGCAGCCAAAATCCCGGAGTAAGCTCCTACAATGAGCAGTTCTTC. Translating gives CASSQNPGVSSYNEQFF. The chain recombines TRBV3-1 (or the pseudogene TRBV3-2) with TRBJ2-1; D ambiguous. The length of the CDR3 is 17 residues. Germline V lookup: CDR1 LGHDT, CDR2 YNNKEL (reference sequence). The V end lost 2 bases, the J end lost 0 bases, and 14 bases lay between the germline ends.

The chain employs TRBV18 and TRBJ1-4; D may be TRBD1 (5 bases). V lost 6 bases, J lost 11 bases, and 19 bases lay in between. This CDR3 has 14 residues. The germline CDR1 and CDR2 sequences are KGHSH and LQKENI. The CDR3 spells CASSPDWGGWKLFF. DNA of the CDR3: TGTGCCAGCTCCCCTGACTGGGGCGGATGGAAACTGTTTTTT.

For this clone: An end of the junction differs from the germline gene, which may be a read error. The chain has TRBV7-7 and TRBJ2-2, with 7 bases matching TRBD2. Per germline, CDR1 SSHAT and CDR2 FNYEAQ (reference sequence). There are 15 residues in the CDR3. The CDR3 nucleotides read TGTGCTAGCAGCCCCCGCGGAGGGAGGGTCGGGGAGCTGTTTTTT. Protein: CASSPRGGRVGELFF.

The CDR3 DNA follows: TGTGCCAGCAGCCAAGCCAGACAGGGGGCCTACGAGCAGTACTTC. Protein product: CASSQARQGAYEQYF. The chain has TRBV14 and TRBJ2-7; 9 positions match TRBD1. CDR1 is SGHDN and CDR2 is FVKESK in the germline V gene. There are 15 residues in the CDR3. V lost 1 base to trimming and J lost 2 bases; unmatched junction nucleotides: 3.

The V and J genes are TRBV5-4 and TRBJ2-2; possible D gene TRBD1, 6 bases. CDR1 and CDR2 from the germline V gene are SGHNT and YYREEE (reference sequence). This CDR3 spans 15 amino acids. CDR3 in amino acids: CRTTVAGVNTGELFF. The DNA for the CDR3 is TGTCGCACGACCGTGGCAGGGGTTAACACCGGGGAGCTGTTTTTT.